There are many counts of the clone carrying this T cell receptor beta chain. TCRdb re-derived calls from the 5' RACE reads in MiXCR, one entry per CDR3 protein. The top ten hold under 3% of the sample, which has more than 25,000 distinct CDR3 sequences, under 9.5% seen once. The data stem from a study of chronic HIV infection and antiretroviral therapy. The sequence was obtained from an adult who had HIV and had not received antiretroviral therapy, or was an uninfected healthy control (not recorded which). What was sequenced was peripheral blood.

Here the CDR3 reads CASSARTATYEQYF. Here the CDR3 DNA reads TGTGCCAGCAGCGCCAGGACAGCCACCTACGAGCAGTACTTC. The chain employs TRBV5-4 and TRBJ2-7; TRBD1 might be the D (6 bases). This CDR3 has 14 amino acids. Germline V CDR1 and CDR2: SGHNT, YYREEE (reference sequence). Trimming took off 4 bases at V and 2 bases at J, with 13 bases between the two ends. The entire variable domain, with the rest obtained from reference TRBV5-4 and TRBJ2-7, is as follows: ETGVTQSPTHLIKTRGQQVTLRCSSQSGHNTVSWYQQALGQGPQFIFQYYREEENGRGNFPPRFSGLQFPNYSSELNVNALELDDSALYLCASSARTATYEQYFGPGTRLTVT.